This TCR beta chain emerged from a study of cytotoxic CD8 clonotypes in ibrutinib-treated CLL. Study-level background: Average yields of roughly 260,000 productive templates and tens of thousands of productive rearrangements characterized the samples.

General study points: Under treatment, the uncommon public clonotypes either contracted or remained stable.

Details on this clone: Its antigen is as yet unknown.

The CDR3 is 16 residues long. Germline CDR1 is KGHSH and CDR2 is LQKENI. After removal of 5 bases from V and 1 base from J, the junction contained 4 bases not matched to a gene. Clones were sequenced by immunoSEQ multiplex PCR, and TCRdb holds only the in-frame ones, with some missing. The sample contains roughly 150,000 clones, roughly 90% of which appear only once. This receptor was taken from a human donor with chronic lymphocytic leukemia. Sequencing used PBMCs, obtained at disease progression, from a patient treated with ibrutinib. The rearrangement uses TRBV18 and TRBJ2-2, with 10 bases that match TRBD1. CDR3 sequence (DNA): TGTGCCAGCTCAATGGGACAGGGGATGAACACCGGGGAGCTGTTTTTT. Its translation: CASSMGQGMNTGELFF.